This entry lists 27 T cell receptor beta chains sequenced from one sample in a study of cytomegalovirus exposure and HLA in healthy donors. Primers: 60 Vbeta forward and 13 Jbeta reverse. TCRdb's table, derived via immunoSEQ multiplex PCR, lists solely in-frame clones and lacks some. The repertoire table contains 95,000 to 150,000 clones. Sequencing was done on a sample of PBMCs. The receptors here all came from a man between 18 and 35 years old in good health and CMV-seronegative.

J is TRBJ1-2 and V is TRBV5-4; 9 nucleotides line up with TRBD1. The CDR3 is made up of 15 amino acids. The germline V gene has CDR1 SGHNT and CDR2 YYREEE (reference sequence). V was clipped by 7 bases and J by 0 bases; unmatched bases: 7. CDR3 amino acids: CASARGTGSNYGYTF. CDR3 nucleotide sequence: TGTGCCAGCGCGCGTGGGACAGGGTCTAACTATGGCTACACCTTC.

DNA of the CDR3: TGTGCCAGCAGCCACCGACAGGGGGATCAGCCCCAGCATTTT. It yields the protein CASSHRQGDQPQHF. This sequence joins TRBV7-2 and TRBJ1-5; TRBD1 agrees at 9 bases. The ends lost 5 bases at V and 5 bases at J; junction bases unmatched: 4. The CDR3 contains 14 residues. CDR1 SGHTA and CDR2 FQGNSA come from the germline V gene.

The V and J genes are TRBV9 and TRBJ2-7; D remains ambiguous. The V gene's germline CDR1 is SGDLS and CDR2 YYNGEE. V was clipped by 0 bases and J by 0 bases, with 7 bases between them. This CDR3 contains 14 residues. CDR3 residues: CASSVEAFSYEQYF. CDR3 DNA sequence: TGTGCCAGCAGCGTAGAAGCGTTCTCCTACGAGCAGTACTTC.

The rearrangement joins TRBV13 to TRBJ2-5; D not certain. CDR1 and CDR2 from the germline V gene are PRHDT and FYEKMQ (reference sequence). Trimming shortened V by 0 bases and J by 5 bases, and 4 bases separated the two germline ends. The CDR3 loop spans 12 amino acids. The chain's CDR3 is CASSLGEETQYF. For the CDR3, the DNA is TGTGCCAGCAGCTTAGGGGAGGAGACCCAGTACTTC. Looking up the rest from reference TRBV13 and TRBJ2-5 gives the full variable domain: AAGVIQSPRHLIKEKRETATLKCYPIPRHDTVYWYQQGPGQDPQFLISFYEKMQSDKGSIPDRFSAQQFSDYHSELNMSSLELGDSALYFCASSLGEETQYFGPGTRLLVL.

The chain combines TRBV28 with TRBJ1-1, with D possibly TRBD1 on 6 matching bases. The CDR3 contains 16 residues. CDR1 is MDHEN, CDR2 SYDVKM, per germline. V was cut by 2 bases and J by 0 bases, with 13 bases left in between. CDR3 bases: TGTGCCAGCAGTTTAGGGGGGGCGGGTTTGAACACTGAAGCTTTCTTT. This translates into CASSLGGAGLNTEAFF.

In DNA form, the CDR3 reads TGTGCCAGCAGCTTCCGACAGGGGAACGGGGAGCTGTTTTTT. Encoded protein: CASSFRQGNGELFF. The chain joins TRBV5-4 to TRBJ2-2, with 8 positions matching TRBD1. The germline CDR1 and CDR2 sequences are SGHNT and YYREEE (reference sequence). There are 14 residues in the CDR3. The V segment lost 2 bases and the J segment 7 bases; nucleotides outside the gene matches: 4.

The J gene is TRBJ2-1, the V gene TRBV11-3; 10 positions agree with TRBD2. Germline lookup yields CDR1 SGHNT and CDR2 YENEEA. V gave up 5 bases and J gave up 9 bases; unmatched junction bases: 16. The CDR3 covers 17 residues. The CDR3 spells CASSPYDSSGSFGEQFF. CDR3 bases: TGTGCCAGCAGCCCATATGACTCTAGCGGGAGTTTCGGTGAGCAGTTCTTC. The complete variable domain, with remaining parts taken from reference TRBV11-3 and TRBJ2-1, reads EAGVVQSPRYKIIEKKQPVAFWCNPISGHNTLYWYLQNLGQGPELLIRYENEEAVDDSQLPKDRFSAERLKGVDSTLKIQPAELGDSAVYLCASSPYDSSGSFGEQFFGPGTRLTVL.

The V call is TRBV7-2, the J call TRBJ2-3; D gene ambiguous. This CDR3 is 19 amino acids long. Germline values: CDR1 SGHTA, CDR2 FQGNSA. Trimming shortened V by 2 bases and J by 6 bases, and 27 bases separated the two germline ends. The CDR3 DNA follows: TGTGCCAGCAGCTTAAACGCTGCCGCGACTCTAATAGCCACGGATACGCAGTATTTT. It specifies CASSLNAAATLIATDTQYF. The entire variable domain, with the rest obtained from reference TRBV7-2 and TRBJ2-3, is as follows: GAGVSQSPSNKVTEKGKDVELRCDPISGHTALYWYRQSLGQGLEFLIYFQGNSAPDKSGLPSDRFSAERTGGSVSTLTIQRTQQEDSAVYLCASSLNAAATLIATDTQYFGPGTRLTVL.

The chain links TRBV6-5 to TRBJ2-1; TRBD2 matches at 11 bases. Trimming removed 4 bases from V and 5 bases from J; junction bases left unmatched: 7. This CDR3 is 16 amino acids long. The germline CDR1 and CDR2 sequences are MNHEY and SVGAGI. DNA for the CDR3: TGTGCCAGCAGTTCGCTACTAGCGGGGGCTAACAATGAGCAGTTCTTC. This translates into CASSSLLAGANNEQFF.

The V and J genes are TRBV30 and TRBJ1-3; possible D gene TRBD1, 5 bases. The CDR3 is made up of 14 amino acids. From germline, CDR1 is GTSNPN and CDR2 SVGIG (reference sequence). Trimming removed 2 bases from V and 1 base from J, with 9 bases in between. Here the CDR3 reads CAWSSTASGNTIYF. The CDR3 nucleotides read TGTGCCTGGAGTTCGACAGCGTCTGGAAACACCATATATTTT. Using reference TRBV30 and TRBJ1-3 for the parts outside the CDR3, the full variable domain is SQTIHQWPATLVQPVGSPLSLECTVEGTSNPNLYWYRQAAGRGLQLLFYSVGIGQISSEVPQNLSASRPQDRQFILSSKKLLLSDSGFYLCAWSSTASGNTIYFGEGSWLTVV.

The chain joins TRBV5-6 to TRBJ1-2; TRBD1 matches at 9 bases. The germline CDR1 and CDR2 sequences are SGHDT and YYEEEE. After removal of 2 bases from V and 6 bases from J, the junction contained 8 bases not matched to a gene. The CDR3 is made up of 15 amino acids. The CDR3 nucleotides read TGTGCCAGCAGCTTATATGGGACAGGGTCTGATGGCTACACCTTC. Translated: CASSLYGTGSDGYTF.

The chain couples TRBV27 to TRBJ1-6; maybe TRBD1 (5 bases). There are 13 residues in the CDR3. Germline assignment: CDR1 MNHEY and CDR2 SMNVEV (reference sequence). The V end was cut by 6 bases, the J end by 6 bases, with 9 bases between. DNA for the CDR3: TGTGCCAGCAGATCAGGGCTTAATTCACCCCTCCACTTT. It is translated as CASRSGLNSPLHF.

V gene TRBV6-5 combines with J gene TRBJ2-4, with TRBD1 matching over 9 bases. CDR1 and CDR2 from the germline V gene are MNHEY and SVGAGI. J gave up 9 bases and V 5 bases, and 5 bases lay outside the gene matches. CDR3 length: 13 amino acids. The CDR3 bases are TGTGCCAGCAGTGACGTGACAGGGGGCATTCAGTACTTC. As protein: CASSDVTGGIQYF.

V and J are TRBV5-4 and TRBJ1-2; 7 bases agree with TRBD1. The CDR3 covers 16 residues. With V trimmed by 0 bases and J by 6 bases, 11 bases remained unmatched. The germline gives CDR1 SGHNT, CDR2 YYREEE (reference sequence). CDR3: CASSLGPGQRSDGYTF. The CDR3 region has the DNA TGTGCCAGCAGCTTGGGCCCGGGACAGCGATCCGATGGCTACACCTTC.

The V gene is TRBV25-1, the J gene TRBJ1-1, with D possibly matching TRBD1 (5 bases). The CDR3 totals 13 residues. Trimming took off 9 bases at V and 1 base at J, with 12 bases between the two ends. The germline V gene has CDR1 MGHDK and CDR2 SYGVNS. The chain's CDR3 is CASGWGENTEAFF. In DNA form, the CDR3 reads TGTGCCAGTGGATGGGGGGAGAACACTGAAGCTTTCTTT.

The chain links TRBV13 to TRBJ1-4; 9 bases map to TRBD1. J was trimmed by 5 bases and V by 0 bases; bases with no gene match: 7. Germline loops: CDR1 PRHDT, CDR2 FYEKMQ (reference sequence). The CDR3 contains 17 residues. The CDR3 loop reads CASSLGLGQGLNEKLFF. The DNA of the CDR3 is TGTGCCAGCAGCTTAGGCTTGGGACAGGGTTTGAATGAAAAACTGTTTTTT.

In regard to this clone: The CDR3 does not end in the conserved phenylalanine or tryptophan, so this is likely a read error. The V gene is TRBV5-1, the J gene TRBJ1-1; 9 bases match TRBD1. The CDR3 covers 16 residues. V shed 4 bases and J 0 bases; nucleotides not matched to a gene: 7. CDR1 and CDR2 from the germline V gene are SGHRS and YFSETQ. CDR3 DNA: TGCGCCAGCAGCCTGGGACAGGGTTACATGAACACTGAAGCTTTCTCT. Its protein is CASSLGQGYMNTEAFS.

The chain carries TRBV28 and TRBJ1-2, with 7 bases lining up with TRBD1. The CDR3 runs 14 residues. Germline lookup yields CDR1 MDHEN and CDR2 SYDVKM. The ends lost 2 bases at V and 5 bases at J; junction bases unmatched: 5. The CDR3 nucleotides read TGTGCCAGCAGTTTAGACAGGGTGGAGTATGGCTACACCTTC. This sequence encodes CASSLDRVEYGYTF.

The chain employs TRBV5-1 and TRBJ1-1; a weak D match, TRBD1 (5 bases). The V and J ends lost 3 bases and 7 bases respectively, with 19 bases between them. CDR1 and CDR2 (germline): SGHRS, YFSETQ. The CDR3 runs to 15 residues. DNA of the CDR3: TGCGCCAGCAGCTGGCGTACGGGCGGGACGGATGAAGCTTTCTTT. Translated, it gives CASSWRTGGTDEAFF.

The rearrangement joins TRBV9 to TRBJ2-1, with TRBD2 matching 9 bases. In germline, CDR1 is SGDLS, CDR2 YYNGEE. CDR3 length: 15 residues. The ends lost 5 bases at V and 0 bases at J; junction bases unmatched: 3. The CDR3 loop reads CASRGSGSSYNEQFF. The CDR3 bases are TGTGCCAGCAGAGGTAGCGGGAGCTCCTACAATGAGCAGTTCTTC. Complete variable domain (other parts from reference TRBV9 and TRBJ2-1): DSGVTQTPKHLITATGQRVTLRCSPRSGDLSVYWYQQSLDQGLQFLIQYYNGEERAKGNILERFSAQQFPDLHSELNLSSLELGDSALYFCASRGSGSSYNEQFFGPGTRLTVL.

The V and J genes are TRBV6-1 and TRBJ2-1; TRBD2 agrees at 7 bases. There are 13 residues in the CDR3. V dropped 6 bases and J dropped 5; count of bases not matched to a gene: 4. Germline CDR1 and CDR2: MNHNS and SASEGT. The CDR3 nucleotides are TGTGCCAGCAGATGGGGGGGTAACAATGAGCAGTTCTTC. This encodes CASRWGGNNEQFF.

This chain uses TRBV27 with TRBJ1-1; a possible D gene is TRBD1 (6 bases). The germline V gene has CDR1 MNHEY and CDR2 SMNVEV (reference sequence). Trimming removed 6 bases at V and 0 bases at J, with 8 bases between. CDR3 length: 13 residues. The CDR3 protein is CASSDRMNTEAFF. CDR3 sequence (DNA): TGTGCCAGCAGCGACAGGATGAACACTGAAGCTTTCTTT.

The genes are TRBV7-9 and TRBJ2-3; no clear D. Trimming stripped 2 bases from V and 0 bases from J, with 12 bases between. Germline CDR1 SEHNR, CDR2 FQNEAQ (reference sequence). The CDR3 totals 16 residues. The CDR3 DNA reads TGTGCCAGCAGCTTACTCCCAGGAACTAGCACAGATACGCAGTATTTT. This gives the protein CASSLLPGTSTDTQYF.

The chain carries TRBV5-4 and TRBJ2-1, with 8 bases fitting TRBD2. CDR1 and CDR2 (germline): SGHNT, YYREEE (reference sequence). The V segment lost 4 bases and the J segment 9 bases; nucleotides outside the gene matches: 9. The CDR3 loop spans 14 amino acids. For the CDR3, the DNA is TGTGCCAGCAGCGAATCGGGAGGGCCCCTTGAGCAGTTCTTC. Translation gives CASSESGGPLEQFF.

The V and J genes are TRBV6-5 and TRBJ2-7; 9 nucleotides agree with TRBD2. There are 14 residues in the CDR3. Trimming took 8 bases from V and 0 from J; bases not matched to a gene: 5. CDR1 is MNHEY and CDR2 is SVGAGI in the germline V gene. The CDR3 reads CASSISGGSYEQYF. In nucleotides, the CDR3 is TGTGCCAGCTCAATTAGCGGGGGCTCCTACGAGCAGTACTTC.

The chain carries TRBV7-6 and TRBJ2-3, with D perhaps matching TRBD2 (5 bases). There are 16 residues in the CDR3. Germline values: CDR1 SGHVS, CDR2 FNYEAQ. The V end lost 1 base, the J end lost 0 bases, and 11 bases lay between the germline ends. CDR3 sequence reads: CASSLGSGMSTDTQYF. In DNA, the CDR3 is TGTGCCAGCAGCTTAGGATCGGGGATGAGCACAGATACGCAGTATTTT.

V gene TRBV19 combines with J gene TRBJ2-1, with D possibly matching TRBD1 (7 bases). This CDR3 has 15 residues. With 3 bases removed from V and 4 bases from J, the gap between germline ends came to 13 bases. The germline gives CDR1 LNHDA, CDR2 SQIVND (reference sequence). The CDR3 sequence is CASSIGQGGYNEQFF. The CDR3 DNA is TGTGCCAGTAGTATCGGGCAGGGGGGTTACAATGAGCAGTTCTTC.